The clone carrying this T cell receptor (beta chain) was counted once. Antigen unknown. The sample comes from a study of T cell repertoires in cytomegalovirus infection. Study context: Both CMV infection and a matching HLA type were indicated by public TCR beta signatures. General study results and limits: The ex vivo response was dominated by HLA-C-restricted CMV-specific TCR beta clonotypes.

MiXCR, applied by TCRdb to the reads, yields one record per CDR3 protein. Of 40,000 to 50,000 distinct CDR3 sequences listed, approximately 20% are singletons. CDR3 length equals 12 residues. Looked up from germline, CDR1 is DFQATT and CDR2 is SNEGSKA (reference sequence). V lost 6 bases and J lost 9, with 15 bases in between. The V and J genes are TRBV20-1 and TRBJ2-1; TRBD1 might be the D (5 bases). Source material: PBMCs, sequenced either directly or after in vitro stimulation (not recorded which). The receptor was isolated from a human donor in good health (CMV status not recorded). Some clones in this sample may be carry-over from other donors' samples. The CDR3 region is CSALQGSGEQFF. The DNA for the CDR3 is TGCAGTGCGCTCCAGGGCTCCGGTGAGCAGTTCTTC.